This T cell receptor (beta chain) came from a study of cytomegalovirus exposure and HLA in healthy donors. Study overall: From some 180 million T cells, an earlier analysis saw 100 million to 140 million unique TCR beta sequences. General observations from the study: In a later analysis, several top co-occurrence clusters appeared linked to parvovirus B19, influenza, CMV and Epstein-Barr virus. Excluded: some indistinguishable V segments such as TRBV6-2 and TRBV6-3.

The primer mix had 60 Vbeta and 13 Jbeta primers. The protocol was immunoSEQ multiplex PCR, while the TCRdb copy is restricted to in-frame clones and leaves out a portion. The sample has 250,000 to 300,000 clones, roughly four fifths seen once. Everyone who donated was a healthy bone marrow donor. Turning to this clone: The antigen remains unidentified.

This CDR3 is 13 amino acids long. The germline V gene encodes CDR1 WNHNN and CDR2 SYGVQD (reference sequence). V dropped 8 bases and J dropped 5 bases, with 10 bases sitting between them. The J gene is TRBJ1-6, the V gene TRBV10-1; no clear D gene. The TCR comes from a woman aged 40 to 49 in good health and CMV-seropositive. Sequencing used PBMCs. The CDR3 DNA sequence: TGCGCCAGCGGACGGGGAAATAATTCACCCCTCCACTTT. Its translation: CASGRGNNSPLHF.